Given below is one T cell receptor (beta chain) in context. There is no known antigen for this receptor. Per-base qualities were not stored, and no clone one base away is much larger. These data come from a study of radiation and T cells in renal cell carcinoma (dated by TCRdb to 2018 to 2020). Describing the broader study: A total of 50 to 60 samples underwent TCR beta sequencing, made up of approximately 26 tumors and some 27 peripheral blood samples. The last blood draw occurred 4 weeks after radiation, at the same time as nephrectomy. In the 53 samples combined, several million unique CDR3 nucleotide sequences were found, encoding some 2,500,000 unique CDR3 amino acid sequences.

Between the V and J ends, shortened by 2 bases and 9 bases respectively, the junction contains 10 bases. Taken from cysteine to phenylalanine, the CDR3 has 12 residues. Of all the DNA, just the CDR3 is kept, 36 bases in frame from base 1. CDR1 and CDR2 were assigned from the germline V gene as LGHNT and FRNRAP. Summary of the overall study and its limitations: With a single-armed trial design, the study had no way to address how radiation dose or scheduling affects the TCR repertoire. Because no pretreatment tumor biopsies were available, whether clonotypes were present in the tumor at baseline could not be determined. Blood repertoire dynamics were not followed beyond 4 weeks after treatment. Top tumor clonotypes rose in blood from baseline to 2 weeks post-radiation, then contracted by 4 weeks, suggesting transient expansion of tumor-resident clones.

TCR beta libraries were generated from genomic DNA with the immunoSEQ kit, following the manufacturer's recommendations. Library preparation used a first multiplex PCR with proprietary primers, then a second PCR adding unique barcodes, with bead cleanups after each round. A positive control reaction and a negative control reaction, both provided in the kit, were run with every batch of samples. The final libraries were assessed on an Agilent 4200 TapeStation D1000 ScreenTape, pooled by volume, and quantified by qPCR. Sequencing ran on an Illumina NextSeq500 with a MidOutput 150-cycle cartridge, using 156 Read1 and 15 Index1 cycles with kit custom primers. The pooled library was loaded at around 1 pM with an approximately 22% PhiX control spike-in. The source study handled its data this way. The vendor-processed data were analyzed in R, and a clonotype was defined as all T cells that share the same CDR3 nucleotide sequence. For clone abundance analyses, frequencies were normalized to the 10,000 most abundant clones in each sample. Public T cell clones, which averaged fewer than five per sample, were excluded before analysis. An abundance difference of at least 32-fold between compartments was the criterion for calling clonotypes tumor-enriched or baseline blood-enriched. A beta-binomial differential abundance model was used to identify clonotypes that expanded or contracted between blood time points. Similarity between tumor and blood repertoires was quantified using the Baroni-Urbani and Buser coefficient, and groups were compared with two-tailed Wilcoxon tests in R. TCRdb obtained this table from immuneACCESS and retained in-frame rearrangements with V and J assigned. These tables miss some clones; where compared with another copy, unresolved V genes account for less than half of the shortfall, and the remainder is unexplained. V, J and clone size derive from that table, while D and trimming were established from the DNA sequence. Recorded for this sample are approximately 150,000 clones; 75% to 90% of them occurred a single time. The ten most abundant clones make up roughly 17% of the sample.

The time point label here, explained by the study, means: blood 4 weeks post-SBRT, at nephrectomy. In light of the paper, this sample's treatment or condition label describes: 15 Gy SBRT to primary tumor, nephrectomy 4 weeks later. Samples came from a clinical trial, in which primary renal cell carcinomas received 15 Gy stereotactic body radiation therapy followed by nephrectomy 4 weeks later. To follow tumor-enriched clonotypes, serial peripheral blood was collected from radiation-treated patients at baseline and at 2 weeks and 4 weeks after SBRT. All patients had renal cell carcinoma with clear cell pathology. Genomic DNA for TCR sequencing was prepared using the QIAamp DNA Blood Mini Kit (Qiagen). The analyses included just those samples that passed every quality control check.

This chain joins TRBV12-5 to TRBJ2-5; perhaps TRBD2 is the D gene, with 6 bases matching. The sequence was obtained from a woman in her fifties or sixties with renal cell carcinoma. Sequenced here: blood, sampled from a patient whose treatment included radiotherapy and nephrectomy. The bases are TGTGCTAGTGGTTTGTCCCGGGACTCCCAGTACTTC. This translates into CASGLSRDSQYF.